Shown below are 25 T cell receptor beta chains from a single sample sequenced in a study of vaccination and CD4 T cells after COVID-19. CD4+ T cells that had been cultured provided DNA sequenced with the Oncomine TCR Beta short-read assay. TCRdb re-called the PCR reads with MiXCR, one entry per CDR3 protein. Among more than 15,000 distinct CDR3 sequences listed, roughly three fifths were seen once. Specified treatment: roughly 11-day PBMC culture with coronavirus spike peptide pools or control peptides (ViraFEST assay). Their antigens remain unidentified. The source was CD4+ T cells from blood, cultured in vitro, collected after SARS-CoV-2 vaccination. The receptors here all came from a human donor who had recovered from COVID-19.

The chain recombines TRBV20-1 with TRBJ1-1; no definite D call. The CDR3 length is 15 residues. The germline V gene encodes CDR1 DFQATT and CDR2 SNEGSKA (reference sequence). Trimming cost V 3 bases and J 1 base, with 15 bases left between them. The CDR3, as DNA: TGCAGTGCTAGTCGGTCCTTACAGCCGAACACTGAAGCTTTCTTT. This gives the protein CSASRSLQPNTEAFF.

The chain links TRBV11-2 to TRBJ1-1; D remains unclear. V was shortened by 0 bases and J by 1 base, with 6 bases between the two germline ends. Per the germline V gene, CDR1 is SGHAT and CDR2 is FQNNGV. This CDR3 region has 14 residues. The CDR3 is CASSLEGPNTEAFF. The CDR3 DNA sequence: TGTGCCAGCAGCTTAGAGGGCCCGAACACTGAAGCTTTCTTT.

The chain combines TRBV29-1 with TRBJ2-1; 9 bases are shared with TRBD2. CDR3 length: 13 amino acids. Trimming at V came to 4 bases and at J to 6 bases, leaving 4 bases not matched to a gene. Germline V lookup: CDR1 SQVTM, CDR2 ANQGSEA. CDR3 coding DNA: TGCAGCGTTGTGTTGCGGGGGGGCAATGAGCAGTTCTTC. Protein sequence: CSVVLRGGNEQFF.

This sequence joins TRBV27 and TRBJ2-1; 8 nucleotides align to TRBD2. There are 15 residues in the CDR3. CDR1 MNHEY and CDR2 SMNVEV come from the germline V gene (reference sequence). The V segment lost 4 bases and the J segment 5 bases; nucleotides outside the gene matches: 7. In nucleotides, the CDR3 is TGTGCCAGCAGTTCCTCCGGGACTAGTCACAATGAGCAGTTCTTC. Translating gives CASSSSGTSHNEQFF.

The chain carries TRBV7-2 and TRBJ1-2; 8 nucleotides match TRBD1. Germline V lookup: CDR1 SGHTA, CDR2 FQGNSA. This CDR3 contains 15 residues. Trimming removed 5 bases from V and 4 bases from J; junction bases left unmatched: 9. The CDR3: CASSPAGQATYGYTF. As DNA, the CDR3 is TGTGCCAGCAGCCCCGCGGGACAGGCGACCTATGGCTACACCTTC.

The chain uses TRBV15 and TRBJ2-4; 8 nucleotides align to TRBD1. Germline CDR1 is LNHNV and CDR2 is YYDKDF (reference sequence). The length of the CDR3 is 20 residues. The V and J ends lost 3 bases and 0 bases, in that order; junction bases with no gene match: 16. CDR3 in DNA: TGTGCCACCAGCAGCAGTACGGGACAGGCCTATACCCTAGCCAAAAACATTCAGTACTTC. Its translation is CATSSSTGQAYTLAKNIQYF. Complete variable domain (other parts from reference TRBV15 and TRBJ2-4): DAMVIQNPRYQVTQFGKPVTLSCSQTLNHNVMYWYQQKSSQAPKLLFHYYDKDFNNEADTPDNFQSRRPNTSFCFLDIRSPGLGDTAMYLCATSSSTGQAYTLAKNIQYFGAGTRLSVL.

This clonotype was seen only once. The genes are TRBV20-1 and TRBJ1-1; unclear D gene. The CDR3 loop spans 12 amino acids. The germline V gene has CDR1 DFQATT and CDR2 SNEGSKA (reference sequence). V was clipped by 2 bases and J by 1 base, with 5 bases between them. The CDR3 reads CSARLGNTEAFF. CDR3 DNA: TGCAGTGCTAGATTAGGGAACACTGAAGCTTTCTTT.

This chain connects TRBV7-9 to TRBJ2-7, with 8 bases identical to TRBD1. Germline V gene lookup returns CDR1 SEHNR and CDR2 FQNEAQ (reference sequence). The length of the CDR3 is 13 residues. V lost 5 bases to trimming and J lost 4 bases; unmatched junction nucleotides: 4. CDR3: CASSPGGAYEQYF. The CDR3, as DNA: TGTGCCAGCAGCCCAGGGGGCGCGTACGAGCAGTACTTC.

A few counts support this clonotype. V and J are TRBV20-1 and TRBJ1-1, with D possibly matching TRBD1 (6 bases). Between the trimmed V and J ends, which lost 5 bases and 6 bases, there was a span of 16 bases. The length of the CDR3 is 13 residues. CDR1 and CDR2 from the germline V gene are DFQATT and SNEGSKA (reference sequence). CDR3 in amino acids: CSAEGQPRSEAFF. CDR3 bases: TGCAGTGCTGAAGGACAGCCTAGGTCTGAAGCTTTCTTT.

The CDR3 DNA reads TGTGCCAGCAGACCGACAGGGAGCGGTTCACCCCTCCACTTT. Translation: CASRPTGSGSPLHF. The V gene is TRBV6-1, the J gene TRBJ1-6; 7 bases fit TRBD1. Trimming took 6 bases from V and 9 from J; bases not matched to a gene: 8. This CDR3 contains 14 residues. The germline V gene has CDR1 MNHNS and CDR2 SASEGT.

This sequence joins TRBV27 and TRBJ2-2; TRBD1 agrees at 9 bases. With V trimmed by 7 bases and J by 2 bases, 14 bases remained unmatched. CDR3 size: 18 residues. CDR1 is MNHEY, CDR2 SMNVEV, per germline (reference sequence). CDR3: CASKKMFTGQGNTGELFF. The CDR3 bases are TGTGCCAGCAAGAAAATGTTTACGGGACAGGGAAACACCGGGGAGCTGTTTTTT.

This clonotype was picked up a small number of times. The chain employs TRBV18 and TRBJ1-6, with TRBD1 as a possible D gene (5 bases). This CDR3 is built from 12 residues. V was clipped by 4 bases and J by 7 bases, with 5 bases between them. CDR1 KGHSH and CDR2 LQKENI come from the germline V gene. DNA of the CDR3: TGTGCCAGCTCACAGGGGAATTCACCCCTCCACTTT. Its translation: CASSQGNSPLHF.

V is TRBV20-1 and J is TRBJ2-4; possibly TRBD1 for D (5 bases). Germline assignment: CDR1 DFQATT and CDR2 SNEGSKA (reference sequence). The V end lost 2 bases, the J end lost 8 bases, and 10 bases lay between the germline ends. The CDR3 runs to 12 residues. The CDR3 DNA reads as TGCAGTGCTAGACAGGGTGGGGACATTCAGTACTTC. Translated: CSARQGGDIQYF.

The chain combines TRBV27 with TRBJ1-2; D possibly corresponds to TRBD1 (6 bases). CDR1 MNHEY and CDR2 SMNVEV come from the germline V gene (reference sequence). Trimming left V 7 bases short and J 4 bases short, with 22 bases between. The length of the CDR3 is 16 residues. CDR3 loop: CASTPSGRGISYGYTF. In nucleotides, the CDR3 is TGTGCCAGCACCCCCAGCGGCAGGGGTATCTCCTATGGCTACACCTTC.

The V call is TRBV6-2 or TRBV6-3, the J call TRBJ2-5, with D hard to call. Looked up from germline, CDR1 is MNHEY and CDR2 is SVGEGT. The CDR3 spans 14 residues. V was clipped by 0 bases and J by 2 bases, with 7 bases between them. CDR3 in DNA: TGTGCCAGCAGTTACTCGAGAGTTCAAGAGACCCAGTACTTC. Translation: CASSYSRVQETQYF.

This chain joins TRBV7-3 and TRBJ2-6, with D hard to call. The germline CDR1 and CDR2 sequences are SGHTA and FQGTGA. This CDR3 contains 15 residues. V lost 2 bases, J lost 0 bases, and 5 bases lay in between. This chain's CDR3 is CASSLGPSGANVLTF. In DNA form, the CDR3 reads TGTGCCAGCAGCTTAGGACCCTCTGGGGCCAACGTCCTGACTTTC.

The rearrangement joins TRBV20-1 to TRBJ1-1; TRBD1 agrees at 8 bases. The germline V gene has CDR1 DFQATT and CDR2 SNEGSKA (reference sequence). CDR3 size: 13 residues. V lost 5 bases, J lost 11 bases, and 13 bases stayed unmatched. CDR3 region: CSAAGQGRLGAFF. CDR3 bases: TGCAGTGCTGCCGGACAGGGCCGCTTGGGGGCTTTCTTT.

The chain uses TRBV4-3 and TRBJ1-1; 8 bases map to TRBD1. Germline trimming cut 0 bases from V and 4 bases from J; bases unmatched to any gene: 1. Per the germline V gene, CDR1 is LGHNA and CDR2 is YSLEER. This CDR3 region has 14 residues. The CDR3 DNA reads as TGCGCCAGCAGCCAAGAGGACAGGGTCACTGAAGCTTTCTTT. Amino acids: CASSQEDRVTEAFF.

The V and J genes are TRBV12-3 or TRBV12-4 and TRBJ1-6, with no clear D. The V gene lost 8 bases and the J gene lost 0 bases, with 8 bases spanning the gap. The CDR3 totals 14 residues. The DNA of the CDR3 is TGTGCCAGCCGACGATCCTCCTATAATTCACCCCTCCACTTT. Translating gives CASRRSSYNSPLHF.

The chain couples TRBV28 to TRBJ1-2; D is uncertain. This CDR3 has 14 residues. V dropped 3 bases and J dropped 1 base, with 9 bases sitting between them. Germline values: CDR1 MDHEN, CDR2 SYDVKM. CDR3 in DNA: TGTGCCAGCAGTTTGGAGGGCCTTAACTATGGCTACACCTTC. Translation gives CASSLEGLNYGYTF.

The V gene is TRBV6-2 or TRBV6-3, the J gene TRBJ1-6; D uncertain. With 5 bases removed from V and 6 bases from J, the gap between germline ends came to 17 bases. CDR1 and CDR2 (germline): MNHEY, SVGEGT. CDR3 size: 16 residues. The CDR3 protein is CASSRHLGRTNSPLHF. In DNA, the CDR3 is TGTGCCAGCAGTCGCCACCTCGGGAGAACTAATTCACCCCTCCACTTT.

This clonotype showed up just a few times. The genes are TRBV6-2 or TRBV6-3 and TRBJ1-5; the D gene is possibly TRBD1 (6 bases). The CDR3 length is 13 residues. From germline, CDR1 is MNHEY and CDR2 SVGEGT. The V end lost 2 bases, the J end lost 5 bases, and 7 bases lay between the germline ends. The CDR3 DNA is TGTGCCAGCAGTTACGGGGGGCATCAGCCCCAGCATTTT. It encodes CASSYGGHQPQHF.

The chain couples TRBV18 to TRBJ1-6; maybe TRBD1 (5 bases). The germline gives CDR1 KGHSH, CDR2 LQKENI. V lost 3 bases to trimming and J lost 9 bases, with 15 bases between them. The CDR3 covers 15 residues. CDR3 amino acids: CASSPTYQGASPLHF. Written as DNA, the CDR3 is TGTGCCAGCTCACCCACGTATCAGGGAGCTTCACCCCTCCACTTT.

DNA for the CDR3: TGTGCCAGCAGTCGAAGACAGGCCCTAGCTAACTATGGCTACACCTTC. It specifies CASSRRQALANYGYTF. The chain couples TRBV12-3 or TRBV12-4 to TRBJ1-2; tentative D call: TRBD1 (6 bases). The CDR3 length is 16 residues. V was pared by 5 bases and J by 0 bases, with 16 bases between.

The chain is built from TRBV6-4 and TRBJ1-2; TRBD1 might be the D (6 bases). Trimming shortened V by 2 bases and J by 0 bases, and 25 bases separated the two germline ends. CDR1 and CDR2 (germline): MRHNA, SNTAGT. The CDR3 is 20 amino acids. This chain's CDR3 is CASSDRPLPGAKHTNYGYTF. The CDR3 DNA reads TGTGCCAGCAGTGACCGCCCGTTACCGGGGGCGAAACATACTAACTATGGCTACACCTTC.